Listed below are T cell receptor beta chains from one sample, sequenced in a study of blood T cell repertoires in COVID-19. This table comes from immunoSEQ multiplex PCR, and its TCRdb copy is limited to in-frame clones, with some not included. The repertoire holds about 140,000 clones, with under 90% as singletons. Sequencing was carried out using peripheral blood. Receptor source: a human donor in a cohort sampled during active COVID-19. CDR3s include the opening cysteine and the closing phenylalanine or tryptophan. The D gene is left open where the match is weak. Clone sizes are given selectively: once, few, many, or a class where the clone is expanded.

J gene	D gene	V gene	clone size	CDR3 length	CDR3 DNA	CDR3 protein
TRBJ1-2	TRBD1	TRBV29-1	-	14	TGCAGCGTTACAACAGGGGGGTCTAACTATGGCTACACCTTC	CSVTTGGSNYGYTF
TRBJ2-3	-	TRBV7-9	-	14	TGTGCCAGCAGCTTTGGTAGTTTTGGAGATACGCAGTATTTT	CASSFGSFGDTQYF
TRBJ2-1	-	TRBV6-5	-	13	TGTGCCAGCAGCCCCTACGCCGGCAATGAGCAGTTCTTC	CASSPYAGNEQFF
TRBJ1-1	-	TRBV5-6	-	15	TGTGCCAGCAGCCCAGGGGCGGTACTGGACACTGAAGCTTTCTTT	CASSPGAVLDTEAFF
TRBJ2-2	TRBD1	TRBV9	-	15	TGTGCCAGCAGCGTTAGGACAGGTGGGACCGGGGAGCTGTTTTTT	CASSVRTGGTGELFF
TRBJ2-3	-	TRBV7-8	few	15	TGTGCCAGCAGCTTAGAGGGACTTTTCACAGATACGCAGTATTTT	CASSLEGLFTDTQYF
TRBJ2-7	-	TRBV4-3	-	15	TGCGCCAGCAGCCAAGGTTCTGGTCAGGGGTACGAGCAGTACTTC	CASSQGSGQGYEQYF
TRBJ1-2	TRBD1	TRBV4-3	-	15	TGCGCCAGCAGCCAAGGCGGACAGGGGATCTATGGCTACACCTTC	CASSQGGQGIYGYTF
TRBJ1-5	-	TRBV24-1	-	15	TGTGCCACCAGTGATCTGGCTGGGGGCGATCAGCCCCAGCATTTT	CATSDLAGGDQPQHF
TRBJ1-5	-	TRBV4-3	-	14	TGCGCCAGCAGCCACGACAGGTACAATCAGCCCCAGCATTTT	CASSHDRYNQPQHF
TRBJ1-2	-	TRBV7-9	-	16	TGTGCCAGCAGCCCCGCCCTAGCTGGGTCCCTTTATGGCTACACCTTC	CASSPALAGSLYGYTF
TRBJ1-5	-	TRBV19	-	15	TGTGCCAGTAGTGGGTCAGCGGCTAGCAATCAGCCCCAGCATTTT	CASSGSAASNQPQHF
TRBJ1-6	-	TRBV3-1/TRBV3-2	-	13	TGTGCCAGCAGCCAAAACAGGAATTCACCCCTCCACTTT	CASSQNRNSPLHF
TRBJ1-5	-	TRBV4-3	many	15	TGCGCCAGCAGCCAAGCAACAGGGTTCGATCAGCCCCAGCATTTT	CASSQATGFDQPQHF
TRBJ1-1	-	TRBV30	-	16	TGTGCCTGGAGTGCCCACCCCCGACAGGTGAACACTGAAGCTTTCTTT	CAWSAHPRQVNTEAFF
TRBJ1-6	TRBD1	TRBV7-2	-	15	TGTGCCAGCAGCTTACCAGACAGGGCAAATTCACCCCTCCACTTT	CASSLPDRANSPLHF
TRBJ1-1	-	TRBV7-9	once	11	TGTGCCAGCAGAACTAACACTGAAGCTTTCTTT	CASRTNTEAFF
TRBJ2-3	TRBD2	TRBV5-1	-	14	TGCGCCAGCAGACCAGCGGGGGGCTCAGATACGCAGTATTTT	CASRPAGGSDTQYF
TRBJ1-2	TRBD1	TRBV9	-	14	TGTGCCAGCAGCGTAGGAGGGACAGGGATTGGCTACACCTTC	CASSVGGTGIGYTF
TRBJ1-2	TRBD1	TRBV2	-	11	TGTGCCAGCGGACAGGGGCTTGGCTACACCTTC	CASGQGLGYTF
TRBJ1-2	TRBD1	TRBV5-1	-	15	TGCGCCAGCAGCCCCGAGGGACAGGGGATCTATGGCTACACCTTC	CASSPEGQGIYGYTF
TRBJ1-4	-	TRBV27	-	19	TGTGCCAGCAGCCGCCGGTTCCCAAAACCTTTGAGTACTAATGAAAAACTGTTTTTT	CASSRRFPKPLSTNEKLFF
TRBJ1-2	TRBD1	TRBV10-3	-	15	TGTGCCATCACCAACCGGGCCAATACAGGGGATGGCTACACCTTC	CAITNRANTGDGYTF
TRBJ1-2	-	TRBV7-8	-	13	TGTGCCAGCAGCTTAGTAGGGGGGGACGGCTACACCTTC	CASSLVGGDGYTF
TRBJ2-2	TRBD2	TRBV11-3	-	17	TGTGCCAGCAGCTTAGGTCAGGCGGGGGCGAACACCGGGGAGCTGTTTTTT	CASSLGQAGANTGELFF
TRBJ2-3	-	TRBV5-1	-	14	TGCGCCAGCTCCAGGGGTTTTGTCACAGATACGCAGTATTTT	CASSRGFVTDTQYF
TRBJ1-2	-	TRBV19	few	14	TGTGCCAGTAGTATAGCGGGTACAGGGAATGGCTACACCTTC	CASSIAGTGNGYTF
TRBJ2-7	-	TRBV6-1	-	13	TGTGCCAGCAGTGAAAGTCGGTACTACGAGCAGTACTTC	CASSESRYYEQYF
TRBJ1-5	-	TRBV5-6	-	12	TGTGCCAGCAACCTGCGTGATCAGCCCCAGCATTTT	CASNLRDQPQHF
TRBJ2-2	TRBD1	TRBV14	-	16	TGTGCCAGCAGCCAAACCGGGACAGGGTGGACCGGGGAGCTGTTTTTT	CASSQTGTGWTGELFF
TRBJ1-2	TRBD1	TRBV6-5	-	14	TGTGCCAGCACAAGGACAGGCCATAACTATGGCTACACCTTC	CASTRTGHNYGYTF
TRBJ2-1	-	TRBV2	-	14	TGTGCCAGCCGTAAACACCGATCCTACAATGAGCAGTTCTTC	CASRKHRSYNEQFF